The sequence of this T cell receptor (beta chain) was determined in a study of CD8 T cells in ankylosing spondylitis. TCRdb called the 5' RACE reads again in MiXCR, with one record for every CDR3 protein. The data contain tens of thousands of distinct CDR3 sequences, approximately 10% of them singletons. The receptor was derived from a male donor with ankylosing spondylitis or in good health (not recorded which). The sample was blood, either unsorted or a sorted T cell fraction (not recorded which).

DNA of the CDR3: TGTGCCAGCAGTTACTCGGGTAGCGGTCCCCTAGCCGGGGAGCTGTTTTTT. As protein: CASSYSGSGPLAGELFF. The genes are TRBV6-5 and TRBJ2-2, with D tentatively TRBD2 (6 bases). Per germline, CDR1 MNHEY and CDR2 SVGAGI. The CDR3 spans 17 residues. Trimming took 0 bases from V and 6 from J, leaving 17 bases between them.